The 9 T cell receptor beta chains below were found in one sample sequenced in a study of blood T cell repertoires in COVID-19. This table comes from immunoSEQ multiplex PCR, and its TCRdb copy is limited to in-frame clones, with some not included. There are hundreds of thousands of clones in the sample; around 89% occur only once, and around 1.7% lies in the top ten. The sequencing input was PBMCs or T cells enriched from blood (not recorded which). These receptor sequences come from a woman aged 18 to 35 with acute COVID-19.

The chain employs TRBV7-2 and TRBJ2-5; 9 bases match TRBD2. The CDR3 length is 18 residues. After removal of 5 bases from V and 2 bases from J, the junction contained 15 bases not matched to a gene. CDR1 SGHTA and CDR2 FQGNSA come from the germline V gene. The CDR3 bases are TGTGCCAGCAGCAAGATGGGGACTAGCAGCCGAACGCAAGAGACCCAGTACTTC. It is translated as CASSKMGTSSRTQETQYF.

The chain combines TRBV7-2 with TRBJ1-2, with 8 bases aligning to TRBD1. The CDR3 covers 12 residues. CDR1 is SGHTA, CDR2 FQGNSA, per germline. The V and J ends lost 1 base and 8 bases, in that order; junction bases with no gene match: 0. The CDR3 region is CASSLGQGGYTF. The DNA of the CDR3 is TGTGCCAGCAGCTTAGGACAGGGGGGCTACACCTTC.

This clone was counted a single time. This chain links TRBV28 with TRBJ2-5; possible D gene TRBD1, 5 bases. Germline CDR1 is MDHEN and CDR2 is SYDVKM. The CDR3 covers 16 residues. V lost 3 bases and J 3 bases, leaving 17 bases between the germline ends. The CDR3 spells CASSLGLTQGEETQYF. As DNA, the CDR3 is TGTGCCAGCAGTTTGGGTCTGACCCAGGGTGAAGAGACCCAGTACTTC. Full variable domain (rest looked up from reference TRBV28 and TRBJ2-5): DVKVTQSSRYLVKRTGEKVFLECVQDMDHENMFWYRQDPGLGLRLIYFSYDVKMKEKGDIPEGYSVSREKKERFSLILESASTNQTSMYLCASSLGLTQGEETQYFGPGTRLLVL.

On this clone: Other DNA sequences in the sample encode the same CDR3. In nucleotides, the CDR3 is TGTGCCAGTAGTAGGCAGGGAACCTATGGCTACACCTTC. It codes for CASSRQGTYGYTF. The rearrangement links TRBV19 to TRBJ1-2; tentative D call: TRBD1 (5 bases). There are 13 residues in the CDR3. V was cut by 4 bases and J by 4 bases, with 10 bases left in between. Per germline, CDR1 LNHDA and CDR2 SQIVND (reference sequence).

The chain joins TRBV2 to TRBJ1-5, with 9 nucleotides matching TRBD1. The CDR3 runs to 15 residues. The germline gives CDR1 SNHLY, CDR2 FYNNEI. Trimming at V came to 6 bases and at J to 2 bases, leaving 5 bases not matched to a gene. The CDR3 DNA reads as TGTGCCAGCAGGGCCCGACAGGGGGGCAATCAGCCCCAGCATTTT. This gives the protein CASRARQGGNQPQHF.

The CDR3 is CASSLAPGGYLYEQYF. The CDR3 DNA sequence: TGTGCCAGCAGTTTAGCCCCCGGGGGATACCTTTACGAGCAGTACTTC. The gene calls are TRBV28 and TRBJ2-7; weak D call: TRBD2 (6 bases). Germline loops: CDR1 MDHEN, CDR2 SYDVKM. V lost 2 bases, J lost 4 bases, and 18 bases lay in between. This CDR3 region has 16 residues. Supplemented by reference TRBV28 and TRBJ2-7, the full variable domain reads DVKVTQSSRYLVKRTGEKVFLECVQDMDHENMFWYRQDPGLGLRLIYFSYDVKMKEKGDIPEGYSVSREKKERFSLILESASTNQTSMYLCASSLAPGGYLYEQYFGPGTRLTVT.

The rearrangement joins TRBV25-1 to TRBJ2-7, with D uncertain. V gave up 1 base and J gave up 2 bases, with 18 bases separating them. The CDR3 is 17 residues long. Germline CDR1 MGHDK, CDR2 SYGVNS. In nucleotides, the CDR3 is TGTGCCAGCAGTGAATCCGTTCTTGGTGCTAGTACCTACGAGCAGTACTTC. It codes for CASSESVLGASTYEQYF.

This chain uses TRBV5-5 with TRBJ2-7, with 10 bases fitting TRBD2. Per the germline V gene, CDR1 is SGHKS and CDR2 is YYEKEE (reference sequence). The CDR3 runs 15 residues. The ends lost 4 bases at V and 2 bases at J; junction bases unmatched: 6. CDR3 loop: CASSPTSGNTYEQYF. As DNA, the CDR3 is TGTGCCAGCAGCCCCACTAGCGGGAATACCTACGAGCAGTACTTC.

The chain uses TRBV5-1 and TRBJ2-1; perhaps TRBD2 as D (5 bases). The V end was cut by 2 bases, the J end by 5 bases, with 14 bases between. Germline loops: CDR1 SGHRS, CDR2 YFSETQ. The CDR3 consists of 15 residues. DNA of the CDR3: TGCGCCAGCAGCTTAGTTGGGCAGCGGAACAATGAGCAGTTCTTC. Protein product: CASSLVGQRNNEQFF.